The 21 T cell receptor beta chains reported below all come from one sample, sequenced in a study of T cell repertoires in cytomegalovirus infection. Which antigens these TCRs recognize remains unknown. MiXCR, applied by TCRdb to the reads, yields one record per CDR3 protein. The table shows 640,000 or so distinct CDR3 sequences, with 30% to 40% occurring only once. The sequences come from cultured PBMCs, collected from culture after CMV antigen stimulation. These receptors all come from a human donor in good health (CMV status not recorded). Some clones in this sample may be carry-over from other donors' samples.

The chain has TRBV10-3 and TRBJ2-3; D is unclear. This CDR3 has 14 residues. Per germline, CDR1 ENHRY and CDR2 SYGVKD. Trimming took 6 bases from V and 4 from J, leaving 14 bases between them. The CDR3 is CAIRDTHKADTQYF. CDR3 in DNA: TGTGCCATCAGGGATACACATAAAGCAGATACGCAGTATTTT.

This chain uses TRBV12-3 or TRBV12-4 with TRBJ1-2; D is perhaps TRBD1 (5 bases). V lost 3 bases and J 1 base, leaving 9 bases between the germline ends. The CDR3 sequence is 14 residues long. The CDR3 sequence is CASSFRAVNYGYTF. The CDR3 DNA reads as TGTGCCAGCAGTTTCAGGGCGGTTAACTATGGCTACACCTTC.

At least ten counts were recorded for this clonotype. The chain recombines TRBV7-9 with TRBJ2-7, with D tentatively TRBD2 (7 bases). CDR3 length equals 16 residues. Per germline, CDR1 SEHNR and CDR2 FQNEAQ (reference sequence). V shed 3 bases and J shed 1 base, with 16 bases lying between them. The CDR3 sequence is CASSLGTSGASYEQYF. The CDR3 coding sequence is TGTGCCAGCAGCTTGGGGACAAGCGGGGCGTCCTACGAGCAGTACTTC.

In its sample, this clonotype was seen a few times. The rearrangement joins TRBV11-3 to TRBJ2-1; perhaps TRBD2 as D (6 bases). Trimming removed 4 bases from V and 8 bases from J, with 12 bases in between. This CDR3 contains 13 residues. Germline loops: CDR1 SGHNT, CDR2 YENEEA. The CDR3 region has the DNA TGTGCCAGCAGCTCCCCTGGAGGGGATGAGCAGTTCTTC. It encodes CASSSPGGDEQFF.

This clonotype appeared a few times. CDR3: CASSLDTYSNQPQHF. As DNA, the CDR3 is TGTGCCAGCAGTTTGGACACTTATAGCAATCAGCCCCAGCATTTT. The chain carries TRBV28 and TRBJ1-5; D possibly corresponds to TRBD1 (5 bases). V lost 3 bases to trimming and J lost 0 bases, with 9 bases between them. CDR1 is MDHEN, CDR2 SYDVKM, per germline. CDR3 length: 15 residues.

The CDR3 region has the DNA TGTGCCAGCACCGTATGGGGGCAGAACACTGAAGCTTTCTTT. Amino acids: CASTVWGQNTEAFF. The rearrangement joins TRBV6-1 to TRBJ1-1; possibly TRBD1 for D (6 bases). V was trimmed by 7 bases and J by 1 base, leaving 13 bases between them. Germline CDR1 MNHNS, CDR2 SASEGT. The CDR3 runs to 14 residues.

The chain employs TRBV6-6 and TRBJ2-7, with 7 bases aligning to TRBD2. The CDR3 spans 13 residues. CDR1 MNHNY and CDR2 SVGAGI come from the germline V gene (reference sequence). The V and J ends lost 6 bases and 6 bases, in that order; junction bases with no gene match: 8. In DNA form, the CDR3 reads TGTGCCAGCAGGACTAGCAGTTCGGGCGAGCAGTACTTC. It yields the protein CASRTSSSGEQYF.

In its sample, this clonotype was seen many times. The chain links TRBV7-2 to TRBJ2-3, with 11 positions matching TRBD1. V dropped 5 bases and J dropped 4; count of bases not matched to a gene: 5. The germline V gene encodes CDR1 SGHTA and CDR2 FQGNSA. The CDR3 is made up of 15 amino acids. CDR3 loop: CASSLEGQGADTQYF. CDR3 DNA sequence: TGTGCCAGCAGCCTAGAGGGACAGGGGGCAGATACGCAGTATTTT.

The chain carries TRBV15 and TRBJ1-1; the D is unclear. V shed 0 bases and J shed 9 bases, with 17 bases lying between them. This CDR3 has 15 amino acids. The germline V gene encodes CDR1 LNHNV and CDR2 YYDKDF (reference sequence). The CDR3 spells CATSRDRGSPGKAFF. CDR3 nucleotides: TGTGCCACCAGCAGAGATCGTGGGTCACCCGGTAAAGCTTTCTTT.

V gene TRBV6-1 combines with J gene TRBJ2-7; D may match TRBD1 or TRBD2 (5 bases each). This CDR3 comprises 13 residues. Per germline, CDR1 MNHNS and CDR2 SASEGT. V lost 5 bases, J lost 5 bases, and 13 bases lay in between. Here the CDR3 DNA reads TGTGCCAGCAGTAGGGACGGTGCGGACGAGCAGTACTTC. It encodes CASSRDGADEQYF.

This clonotype was picked up a small number of times. V is TRBV19 and J is TRBJ2-2, with D hard to call. V shed 3 bases and J shed 2 bases, with 7 bases lying between them. There are 14 residues in the CDR3. CDR1 is LNHDA, CDR2 SQIVND, per germline (reference sequence). CDR3 DNA: TGTGCCAGTAGTATGAACAGAAACACCGGGGAGCTGTTTTTT. The encoded protein is CASSMNRNTGELFF.

This clonotype was seen a handful of times. The V call is TRBV18, the J call TRBJ2-7, with a tentative D call TRBD1 (6 bases). Trimming took 6 bases from V and 0 from J, leaving 15 bases between them. The CDR3 has 15 residues. The V gene's germline CDR1 is KGHSH and CDR2 LQKENI. DNA of the CDR3: TGTGCCAGCTCCACGGGTGGGGGCAGCTCCTACGAGCAGTACTTC. Translating it yields CASSTGGGSSYEQYF.

Comments on this clonotype: At one boundary the junction diverges from the germline segment, which might be a read error. V gene TRBV29-1 combines with J gene TRBJ2-1; 7 bases map to TRBD1. CDR3 length equals 15 residues. Looked up from germline, CDR1 is SQVTM and CDR2 is ANQGSEA. CDR3 nucleotides: TGCAGCGTCGAAGGGGGCCCTAGCTCCTACAATGAGCAGTTCTTC. Translating gives CSVEGGPSSYNEQFF.

This clonotype was detected only a few times. The rearrangement uses TRBV6-6 and TRBJ2-7; D is ambiguous. The CDR3 is made up of 13 amino acids. V lost 6 bases to trimming and J lost 7 bases, with 16 bases between them. Germline V gene sequence: CDR1 MNHNY, CDR2 SVGAGI (reference sequence). This CDR3 reads CASSPGPRREQYF. CDR3 DNA: TGTGCCAGCAGCCCGGGCCCACGACGGGAGCAGTACTTC.

This clonotype was observed a few times. The chain is built from TRBV12-3 or TRBV12-4 and TRBJ2-3; D is undetermined. The V end was cut by 5 bases, the J end by 1 base, with 10 bases between. The CDR3 is made up of 14 amino acids. CDR3 sequence (DNA): TGTGCCAGCAGTCCACAGATGGGCACAGATACGCAGTATTTT. Protein sequence: CASSPQMGTDTQYF.

The table lists this clonotype with many counts. The rearrangement links TRBV7-2 to TRBJ1-4; the match to TRBD1 covers 7 bases. The CDR3 sequence is 15 residues long. Germline CDR1 and CDR2: SGHTA and FQGNSA. Trimming at V came to 4 bases and at J to 3 bases, leaving 5 bases not matched to a gene. The CDR3 nucleotides are TGTGCCAGCAGCTGGTCAGGGGGACCTAATGAAAAACTGTTTTTT. Its protein product is CASSWSGGPNEKLFF.

The chain combines TRBV6-8 with TRBJ2-5; TRBD1 aligns across 7 bases. V shed 6 bases and J 0 bases; nucleotides not matched to a gene: 4. The CDR3 sequence is 14 residues long. Germline V gene data show CDR1 as MNHGY and CDR2 as SAAAGT. CDR3 bases: TGTGCCAGCAGAACGGGACAGTACCAAGAGACCCAGTACTTC. Its translation is CASRTGQYQETQYF.

CDR3 amino acids: CSAPTGGVNEKLFF. The CDR3, as DNA: TGCAGTGCTCCTACAGGGGGCGTTAATGAAAAACTGTTTTTT. The chain is built from TRBV20-1 and TRBJ1-4; 9 nucleotides match TRBD1. Germline CDR1 and CDR2: DFQATT and SNEGSKA (reference sequence). The CDR3 sequence is 14 residues long. V shed 5 bases, J shed 4 bases, and the junction held 5 bases outside the gene matches.

This clonotype has a handful of counts. The chain carries TRBV7-9 and TRBJ1-4, with TRBD1 identical over 10 bases. The CDR3 totals 14 residues. Germline assignment: CDR1 SEHNR and CDR2 FQNEAQ (reference sequence). J lost 6 bases, V lost 6 bases, and 4 bases had no gene match. The CDR3 protein is CASRLGTGDEKLFF. CDR3 sequence (DNA): TGTGCCAGCAGGCTCGGGACAGGGGATGAAAAACTGTTTTTT.

This clonotype was seen only a few times. The chain uses TRBV7-6 and TRBJ2-1; 14 bases line up with TRBD2. This CDR3 has 20 amino acids. The V gene end was trimmed by 2 bases and the J gene end by 9 bases; junction bases not matched to a gene: 18. In germline, CDR1 is SGHVS, CDR2 FNYEAQ. CDR3 in amino acids: CASSLTPGTSGSSGGVEQFF. The CDR3 DNA is TGTGCCAGCAGCTTAACACCCGGGACTAGCGGGAGTTCAGGAGGTGTTGAGCAGTTCTTC.

This chain joins TRBV25-1 and TRBJ2-5; TRBD2 is a possible D gene (6 bases). Per germline, CDR1 MGHDK and CDR2 SYGVNS. Trimming stripped 10 bases from V and 7 bases from J, with 34 bases between. The CDR3 spans 18 residues. The CDR3 is CANPLIPCRERVWGTQYF. For the CDR3, the DNA is TGTGCCAACCCATTAATCCCCTGCCGGGAGAGGGTGTGGGGGACCCAGTACTTC.